A single sample is the source of the 14 T cell receptor beta chains below, sequenced in a study of tissue T cells after allogeneic stem cell transplantation. Here immunoSEQ multiplex PCR was the method, and the copy in TCRdb shows in-frame clones only, minus some. Of 3,200 or so clones listed, around two fifths are singletons. The time point is: mouse harvest day 14 after allogeneic transplant. The graft held 10^6 splenic CD5+ T cells and 10^7 T-cell-depleted bone marrow cells. Sequencing was performed on gut tissue. The receptors stem from a female BALB/c mouse given C57BL/6 T cells with graft-versus-host disease after an allogeneic hematopoietic cell transplant.

Details on this clone: Gene labels here are mouse ones. The read ends 1 residue before the CDR3 terminus; that terminus is restored from the germline J gene. The chain joins TRBV26 to TRBJ2-2; no definite D call. V lost 0 bases, J lost 4 bases, and 3 bases lay in between. Germline CDR1 reads KGHPV; CDR2 reads FQNQEV (reference sequence). The CDR3 has 13 residues. The CDR3 protein is CASSLSGTGQLYF. Incomplete CDR3 DNA: TGTGCCAGCAGTCTGTCGGGCACCGGGCAGCTCTAC.

Regarding this clone: Mouse germline and gene names are used. The CDR3 extends 1 residue past the end of the read, so its final part is completed from the germline J gene. J is TRBJ2-4 and V is TRBV13-2, with TRBD2 matching 10 bases. This CDR3 region has 13 residues. V lost 3 bases, J lost 5 bases, and 0 bases stayed unmatched. The germline V gene has CDR1 NNHNN and CDR2 SYGAGS (reference sequence). The covered CDR3 bases are TGTGCCAGCGGTGGACTGGGGGGAAACACCTTGTAC. It codes for CASGGLGGNTLY. The whole CDR3 protein reads CASGGLGGNTLYF.

In this sample, this clone is large (0.1 to 1%). The genes are named according to mouse. The read ends 1 residue early relative to the CDR3; the germline J gene fills the gap. V usage is TRBV26 and J usage is TRBJ1-5; D is ambiguous. The CDR3 length is 13 residues. Trimming took off 4 bases at V and 3 bases at J, with 7 bases between the two ends. CDR1 and CDR2 (germline): KGHPV, FQNQEV (reference sequence). The sequenced CDR3 bases are TGTGCCAGCAGTCCTGGTGTCAACCAGGCTCCGCTT. Protein product: CASSPGVNQAPL. The complete CDR3 sequence is CASSPGVNQAPLF.

Comment on this clone: The listed genes are named as in mouse. The CDR3 extends 1 residue past the end of the read, so its final part is completed from the germline J gene. The chain is built from TRBV26 and TRBJ2-7; 7 bases line up with TRBD1. This CDR3 is 12 amino acids long. In germline, CDR1 is KGHPV, CDR2 FQNQEV (reference sequence). J gave up 6 bases and V 4 bases, and 3 bases lay outside the gene matches. The CDR3 bases that were read are TGTGCCAGCAGTCACAGGGGATTTGAACAGTAC. It codes for CASSHRGFEQY. The full CDR3 reads CASSHRGFEQYF.

On this clone: Here the gene names and germline are mouse. The read finishes 1 residue shy of the CDR3 end, and the germline J gene is used to complete it. The rearrangement links TRBV15 to TRBJ2-1, with 8 positions matching TRBD1. CDR1 is SGHND and CDR2 is FRSKSL in the germline V gene. The V and J ends lost 4 bases and 3 bases, in that order; junction bases with no gene match: 2. The CDR3 loop spans 14 amino acids. The CDR3 sequence: CASSSDRVYAEQFF. The sequenced part of the CDR3 DNA is TGTGCCAGCAGTTCGGACAGGGTCTATGCTGAGCAGTTC. Using reference TRBV15 and TRBJ2-1 for the parts outside the CDR3, the full variable domain is DAGVTQTPRHEVAEKGQTIILKCEPVSGHNDLFWYRQTKIQGLELLSYFRSKSLMEDGGAFKDRFKAEMLNSSFSTLKIQPTEPKDSAVYLCASSSDRVYAEQFFGPGTRLTVL.

In this sample, this clone turned up a few times. Genes here carry mouse names. The read comes to an end 1 residue before the CDR3 does, leaving the germline J gene to fill in the end. The rearrangement uses TRBV19 and TRBJ2-4; TRBD2 agrees at 10 bases. The germline gives CDR1 FNHDT, CDR2 SITEND (reference sequence). Germline trimming cut 7 bases from V and 1 base from J; bases unmatched to any gene: 3. This CDR3 is built from 14 residues. The sequenced CDR3 bases are TGTGCCAGCTCCGACTGGGGGGGTCAAAACACCTTGTAC. The encoded protein is CASSDWGGQNTLY. The entire CDR3 is CASSDWGGQNTLYF.

Notes on this clone: Gene names refer to mouse genes. The DNA ends 1 residue before the CDR3 does, and the rest of the CDR3 is filled in from the germline J gene. The chain combines TRBV26 with TRBJ2-3; 11 bases line up with TRBD2. Germline CDR1 reads KGHPV; CDR2 reads FQNQEV (reference sequence). The CDR3 consists of 15 residues. V lost 5 bases to trimming and J lost 0 bases; unmatched junction nucleotides: 1. CDR3 sequence reads: CASSTGGASAETLYF. The covered CDR3 bases are TGTGCCAGCAGTACTGGGGGGGCGAGTGCAGAAACGCTGTAT.

Notes on this clone: A far bigger clonotype differs at one base, so this is likely a read error. Gene names are the mouse ones. The sequenced fragment ends 1 residue before the CDR3 boundary, so the rest is inferred from the germline J gene. Other DNA sequences from this sample encode an identical CDR3 as well. This chain uses TRBV29 with TRBJ2-5; maybe TRBD1 (6 bases). The CDR3 extends over 15 amino acids. With 5 bases removed from V and 1 base from J, the gap between germline ends came to 13 bases. Germline V gives CDR1 MSHET, CDR2 SYDVDS. The CDR3 is CASSPTGFHQDTQYF. Partial CDR3 DNA: TGTGCTAGCAGTCCCACAGGGTTTCACCAAGACACCCAGTAC.

This clone was counted a few times. Gene names denote mouse genes. The CDR3 end is not reached by the read, which stops 1 residue before it; the germline J gene fills it in. V and J are TRBV12-1 and TRBJ2-7; weak D call: TRBD1 (5 bases). The germline CDR1 and CDR2 sequences are SGHSN and HYEKVE. The CDR3 sequence is 12 residues long. The germline V and J ends were trimmed by 2 bases and 3 bases, with 7 bases remaining between them. The CDR3 loop is CASSPQGYEQYF. The sequenced part of the CDR3 DNA is TGTGCCAGCTCTCCCCAGGGCTATGAACAGTAC.

This clone has more than one count but fewer than ten. All gene names here are mouse names. The observed sequence ends 1 residue before the CDR3 terminus, with the missing tail filled in from the germline J gene. V gene TRBV2 combines with J gene TRBJ2-3; D is possibly TRBD1 (6 bases). This CDR3 is 15 amino acids long. Germline V CDR1 and CDR2: LGHNA, YSYQKL. V was shortened by 3 bases and J by 0 bases, with 10 bases between the two germline ends. Partial CDR3 DNA: TGTGCCAGCAGCCATCTCAGGGGAAGTGCAGAAACGCTGTAT. It codes for CASSHLRGSAETLY. The CDR3 in its entirety is CASSHLRGSAETLYF.

The table lists this clone with a few counts. Mouse gene names and germline throughout. The read ends 1 residue shy of where the CDR3 ends; the end is completed using the germline J gene. The chain is built from TRBV26 and TRBJ1-2; D call uncertain. V was pared by 0 bases and J by 2 bases, with 4 bases between. The germline V gene has CDR1 KGHPV and CDR2 FQNQEV (reference sequence). The CDR3 extends over 13 amino acids. The CDR3 is CASSLSGNSDYTF. The part of the CDR3 DNA that was read is TGTGCCAGCAGTCTGTCGGGGAACTCCGACTACACC.

Regarding this clone: Mouse germline and gene names are used. From the germline J gene comes the end of the CDR3, since the read stops 1 residue before it. The V and J genes are TRBV5 and TRBJ2-5, with D possibly TRBD2 on 6 matching bases. This CDR3 spans 15 amino acids. Trimming removed 0 bases from V and 3 bases from J, with 10 bases in between. Germline lookup yields CDR1 LGHNA and CDR2 YNLKQL (reference sequence). The CDR3: CASSQEWGIQDTQYF. The sequenced part of the CDR3 DNA is TGTGCCAGCAGCCAAGAATGGGGGATTCAAGACACCCAGTAC.

This clone was counted a few times. Genes and germline are mouse. The read stops 1 residue short of the end of the CDR3; the missing end is completed from the germline J gene. The gene calls are TRBV3 and TRBJ2-7; the D is unclear. The CDR3 runs 12 residues. V was trimmed by 2 bases and J by 4 bases, leaving 6 bases between them. Germline CDR1 is SNHLY and CDR2 is FYNGKV (reference sequence). CDR3 DNA (partial): TGTGCCAGCAGCTTACCTGGATATGAACAGTAC. It specifies CASSLPGYEQY. The entire CDR3 reads CASSLPGYEQYF.

A word on this clone: All gene names here are mouse names. From the germline J gene comes the end of the CDR3, since the read stops 1 residue before it. The chain links TRBV26 to TRBJ1-3, with TRBD1 matching 9 bases. J lost 2 bases, V lost 6 bases, and 2 bases had no gene match. This CDR3 has 14 residues. CDR1 and CDR2 from the germline V gene are KGHPV and FQNQEV (reference sequence). CDR3 in amino acids: CASRDRGTGNTLYF. The covered CDR3 bases are TGTGCCAGCAGGGACAGGGGAACTGGAAATACGCTCTAT.